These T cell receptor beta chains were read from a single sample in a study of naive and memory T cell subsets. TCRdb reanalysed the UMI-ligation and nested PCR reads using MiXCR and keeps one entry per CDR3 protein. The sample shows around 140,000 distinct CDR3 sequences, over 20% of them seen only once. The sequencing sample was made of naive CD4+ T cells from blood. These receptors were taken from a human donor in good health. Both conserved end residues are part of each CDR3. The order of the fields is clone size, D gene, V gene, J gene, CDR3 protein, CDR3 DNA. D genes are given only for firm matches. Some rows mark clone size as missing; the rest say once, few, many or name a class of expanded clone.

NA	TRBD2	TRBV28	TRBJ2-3	CASSLRTSGNRDTQYF	TGTGCCAGCAGTTTACGGACTAGCGGGAATCGTGATACGCAGTATTTT
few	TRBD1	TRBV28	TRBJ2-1	CASSFPGTANNEQFF	TGTGCCAGCAGTTTCCCCGGGACAGCCAACAATGAGCAGTTCTTC
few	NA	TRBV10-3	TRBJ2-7	CAIKGSYEQYF	TGTGCCATCAAGGGCTCCTACGAGCAGTACTTC
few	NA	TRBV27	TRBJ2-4	CASSLSAGVPAKNIQYF	TGTGCCAGCAGTTTATCGGCAGGGGTTCCGGCCAAAAACATTCAGTACTTC
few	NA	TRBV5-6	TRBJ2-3	CASSSQGDTQYF	TGTGCCAGCAGTTCCCAGGGGGATACGCAGTATTTT
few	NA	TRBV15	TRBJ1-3	CATSRDPGNTIYF	TGTGCCACCAGCAGAGATCCTGGAAACACCATATATTTT
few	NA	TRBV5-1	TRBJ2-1	CASSLSLGLYGNEQFF	TGCGCCAGCAGCTTATCCTTGGGACTGTACGGCAATGAGCAGTTCTTC
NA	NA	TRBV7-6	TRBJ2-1	CASSLEEGKNEQFF	TGTGCCAGCAGCTTAGAGGAGGGAAAAAATGAGCAGTTCTTC
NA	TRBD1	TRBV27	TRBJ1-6	CASSLQGTANSPLHF	TGTGCCAGCAGCCTTCAGGGGACAGCCAATTCACCCCTCCACTTT
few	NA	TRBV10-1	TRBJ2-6	CASSEGVSGANVLTF	TGCGCCAGCAGTGAAGGAGTCTCTGGGGCCAACGTCCTGACTTTC
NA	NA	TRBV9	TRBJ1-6	CASSVGGPNSPLHF	TGTGCCAGCAGCGTAGGGGGACCCAATTCACCCCTCCACTTT
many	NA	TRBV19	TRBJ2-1	CASSHLGQTGNNEQFF	TGTGCCAGTAGTCACCTCGGACAAACCGGTAACAATGAGCAGTTCTTC
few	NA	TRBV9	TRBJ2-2	CASSVRTGELFF	TGTGCCAGCAGCGTGAGGACCGGGGAGCTGTTTTTT
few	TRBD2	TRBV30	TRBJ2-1	CAWMFRPSGTNEQFF	TGTGCCTGGATGTTCCGGCCTAGCGGGACCAATGAGCAGTTCTTC
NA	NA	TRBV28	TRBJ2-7	CASSLSRVSYEQYF	TGTGCCAGCAGTTTATCTCGAGTCTCCTACGAGCAGTACTTC
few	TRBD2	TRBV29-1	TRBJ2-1	CSVGHLSGRAGNEQFF	TGCAGCGTTGGGCACCTAAGCGGGAGGGCCGGTAATGAGCAGTTCTTC
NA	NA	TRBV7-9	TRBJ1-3	CASSREGDTIYF	TGTGCCAGCAGCAGAGAAGGTGACACCATATATTTT
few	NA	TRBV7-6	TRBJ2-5	CASSPWFTQETQYF	TGTGCCAGCAGCCCCTGGTTTACGCAAGAGACCCAGTACTTC
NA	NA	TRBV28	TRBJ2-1	CASSPDRGLNEQFF	TGTGCCAGCAGCCCCGATCGGGGGCTCAATGAGCAGTTCTTC
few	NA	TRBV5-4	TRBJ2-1	CASSSTRNDEQFF	TGTGCCAGCAGCTCAACTAGGAACGATGAGCAGTTCTTC
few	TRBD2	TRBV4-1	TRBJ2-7	CASSQGRASGSYEQYF	TGCGCCAGCAGCCAGGGGCGGGCTAGCGGGAGCTACGAGCAGTACTTC
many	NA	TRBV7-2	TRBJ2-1	CASSLLRTSNEQFF	TGTGCCAGCAGCTTGCTAAGGACTTCCAATGAGCAGTTCTTC
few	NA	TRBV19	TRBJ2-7	CASSILGTGKYEQYF	TGTGCCAGTAGTATCCTGGGGACGGGAAAATACGAGCAGTACTTC
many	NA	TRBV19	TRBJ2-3	CASSIVVTDTQYF	TGTGCCAGTAGTATCGTGGTGACAGATACGCAGTATTTT
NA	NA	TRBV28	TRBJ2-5	CASSPGVPETQYF	TGTGCCAGCAGCCCAGGGGTTCCCGAGACCCAGTACTTC
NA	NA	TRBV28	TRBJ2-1	CASNPTPVFEQFF	TGTGCCAGCAACCCGACCCCCGTATTTGAGCAGTTCTTC
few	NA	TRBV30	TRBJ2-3	CAWSVLVGLDTQYF	TGTGCCTGGAGTGTACTCGTGGGGTTGGATACGCAGTATTTT
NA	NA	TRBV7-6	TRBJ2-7	CASSLSAGKVYEQYF	TGTGCCAGCAGCTTATCGGCAGGGAAAGTGTACGAGCAGTACTTC
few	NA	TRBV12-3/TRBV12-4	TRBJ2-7	CASSFLIAGTSYEQYF	TGTGCCAGCAGTTTCCTGATCGCGGGTACTTCCTACGAGCAGTACTTC
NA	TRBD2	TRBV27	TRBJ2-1	CASTGIPVTSGSGNEQFF	TGTGCCAGCACCGGTATCCCCGTAACTAGCGGGAGTGGTAATGAGCAGTTCTTC
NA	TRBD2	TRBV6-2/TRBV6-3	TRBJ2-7	CASSYPGAGGKPYEQYF	TGTGCCAGCAGTTACCCGGGAGCGGGAGGCAAACCCTACGAGCAGTACTTC
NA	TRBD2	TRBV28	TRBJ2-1	CASRFLGRGVNNEQFF	TGTGCCAGCAGATTCCTTGGGAGGGGCGTAAACAATGAGCAGTTCTTC
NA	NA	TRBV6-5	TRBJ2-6	CASTQRTSSTSGANVLTF	TGTGCCAGCACCCAACGAACTTCGTCGACCTCTGGGGCCAACGTCCTGACTTTC
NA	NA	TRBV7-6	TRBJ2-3	CASSLRRTQDTQYF	TGTGCCAGCAGCTTAAGGCGAACCCAAGATACGCAGTATTTT
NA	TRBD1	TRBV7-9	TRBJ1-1	CASSFRKPGQGRSTEAFF	TGTGCCAGCAGCTTCCGAAAACCGGGACAGGGACGTAGCACTGAAGCTTTCTTT
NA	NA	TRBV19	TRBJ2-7	CASSIPSSGLNRGYEQYF	TGTGCCAGTAGTATCCCATCTAGCGGGCTGAACAGGGGATACGAGCAGTACTTC
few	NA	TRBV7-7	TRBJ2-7	CASSLGAGSYEQYF	TGTGCTAGCAGCTTAGGGGCAGGATCCTACGAGCAGTACTTC
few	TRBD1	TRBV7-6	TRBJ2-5	CASSSRGPRETQYF	TGTGCCAGCAGCAGCAGGGGGCCAAGGGAGACCCAGTACTTC
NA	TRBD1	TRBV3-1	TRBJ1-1	CASSVPGGNTEAFF	TGTGCCAGCAGCGTCCCAGGGGGGAACACTGAAGCTTTCTTT
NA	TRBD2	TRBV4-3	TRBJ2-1	CASSQDPPAGSFYNEQFF	TGCGCCAGCAGCCAAGATCCCCCAGCGGGGAGTTTCTACAATGAGCAGTTCTTC
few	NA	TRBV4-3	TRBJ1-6	CASSQAVSSNSPLHF	TGCGCCAGCAGCCAAGCTGTGAGCAGTAATTCACCCCTCCACTTT
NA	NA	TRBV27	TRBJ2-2	CASSLSTPAGQGGTGELFF	TGTGCCAGCAGTCTAAGCACCCCCGCGGGGCAGGGGGGAACCGGGGAGCTGTTTTTT
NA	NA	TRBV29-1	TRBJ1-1	CSVGPRGNTEAFF	TGCAGCGTGGGACCGAGGGGGAACACTGAAGCTTTCTTT
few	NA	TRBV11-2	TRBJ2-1	CASNTGTYNEQFF	TGTGCCAGCAACACCGGGACCTACAATGAGCAGTTCTTC
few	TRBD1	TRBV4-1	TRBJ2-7	CASSQDQRGQGEYYEQYF	TGCGCCAGCAGCCAAGATCAGCGAGGGCAGGGGGAGTACTACGAGCAGTACTTC
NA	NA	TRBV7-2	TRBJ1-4	CASSLVGTSNEKLFF	TGTGCCAGCAGCTTAGTTGGGACGAGTAATGAAAAACTGTTTTTT
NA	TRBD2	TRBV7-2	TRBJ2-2	CASSLLAGPTGELFF	TGTGCCAGCAGCTTACTAGCGGGCCCGACCGGGGAGCTGTTTTTT
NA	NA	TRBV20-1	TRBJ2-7	CSAAFGQNYEQYF	TGCAGTGCTGCCTTCGGGCAGAACTACGAGCAGTACTTC
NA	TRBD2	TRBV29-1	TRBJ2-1	CSVVPSGRYNEQFF	TGCAGCGTTGTCCCTAGCGGGAGGTACAATGAGCAGTTCTTC
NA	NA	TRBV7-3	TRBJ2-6	CASSSSRSGANVLTF	TGTGCCAGCAGTTCCAGCCGCTCTGGGGCCAACGTCCTGACTTTC
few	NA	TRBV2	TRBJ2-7	CASRLRQFYEQYF	TGTGCCAGCAGGCTTAGACAGTTCTACGAGCAGTACTTC
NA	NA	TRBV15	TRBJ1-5	CAARGAGAQHF	TGTGCCGCCCGAGGGGCCGGGGCCCAGCATTTT
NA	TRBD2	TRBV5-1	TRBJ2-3	CASSPASGRTDTQYF	TGCGCCAGCAGCCCTGCTAGCGGGAGGACAGATACGCAGTATTTT
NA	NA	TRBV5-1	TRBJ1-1	CASRPQTGSSMNTEAFF	TGCGCCAGCAGGCCCCAAACAGGGAGTTCTATGAACACTGAAGCTTTCTTT